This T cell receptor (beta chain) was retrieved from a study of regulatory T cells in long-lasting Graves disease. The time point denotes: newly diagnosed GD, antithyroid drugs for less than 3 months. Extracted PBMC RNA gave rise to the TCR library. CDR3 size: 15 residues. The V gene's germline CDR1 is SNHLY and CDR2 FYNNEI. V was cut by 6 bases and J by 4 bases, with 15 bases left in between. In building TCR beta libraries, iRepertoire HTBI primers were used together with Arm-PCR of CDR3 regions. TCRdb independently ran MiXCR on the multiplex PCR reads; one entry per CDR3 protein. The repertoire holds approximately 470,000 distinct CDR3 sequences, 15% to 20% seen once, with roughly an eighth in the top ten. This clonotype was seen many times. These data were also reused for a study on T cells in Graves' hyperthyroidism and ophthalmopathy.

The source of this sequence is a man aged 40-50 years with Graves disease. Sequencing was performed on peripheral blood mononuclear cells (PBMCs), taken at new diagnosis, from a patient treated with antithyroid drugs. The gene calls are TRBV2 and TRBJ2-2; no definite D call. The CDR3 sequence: CASRALQTGTGELFF. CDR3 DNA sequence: TGTGCCAGCAGGGCCCTCCAGACGGGCACCGGGGAGCTGTTTTTT.